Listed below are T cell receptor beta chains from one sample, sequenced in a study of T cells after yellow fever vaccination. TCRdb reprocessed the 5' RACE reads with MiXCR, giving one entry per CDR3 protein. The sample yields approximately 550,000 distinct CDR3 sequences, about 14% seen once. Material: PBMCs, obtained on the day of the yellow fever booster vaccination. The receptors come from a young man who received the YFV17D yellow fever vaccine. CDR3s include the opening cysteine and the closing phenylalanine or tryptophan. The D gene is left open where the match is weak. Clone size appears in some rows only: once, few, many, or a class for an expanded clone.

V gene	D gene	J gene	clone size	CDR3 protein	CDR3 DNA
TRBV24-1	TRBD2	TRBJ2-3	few	CATSDSGLAGLQYF	TGTGCCACCAGTGATTCGGGACTAGCGGGCTTGCAGTATTTT
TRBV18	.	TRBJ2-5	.	CASSPRGRLETQYF	TGTGCCAGCTCACCACGGGGACGACTGGAGACCCAGTACTTC
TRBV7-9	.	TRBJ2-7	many	CASSLSGTVSYEQYF	TGTGCCAGCAGCTTAAGTGGGACGGTATCCTACGAGCAGTACTTC
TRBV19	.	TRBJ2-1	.	CASSMSIGLVSDEQFF	TGTGCCAGTAGTATGAGCATAGGACTTGTTAGCGATGAGCAGTTCTTC
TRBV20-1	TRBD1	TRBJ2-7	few	CSAGGRDSLYEQYF	TGCAGTGCTGGCGGACGGGACAGCCTGTACGAGCAGTACTTC
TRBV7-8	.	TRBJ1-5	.	CASSSNVGDQPQHF	TGTGCCAGCAGCTCCAACGTGGGGGATCAGCCCCAGCATTTT
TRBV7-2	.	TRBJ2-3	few	CASSLVGMWGTDTQYF	TGTGCCAGCAGCTTAGTAGGGATGTGGGGAACAGATACGCAGTATTTT
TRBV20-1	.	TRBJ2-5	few	CSARDRVEETQYF	TGCAGTGCTAGAGATCGGGTAGAAGAGACCCAGTACTTC
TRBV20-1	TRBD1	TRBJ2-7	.	CSASGTGGGEQYF	TGCAGTGCTAGCGGGACAGGGGGAGGCGAGCAGTACTTC
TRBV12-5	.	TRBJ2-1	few	CASGLALTYNEQFF	TGTGCTAGTGGCCTAGCGCTCACTTACAATGAGCAGTTCTTC
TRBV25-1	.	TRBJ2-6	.	CASSEAQGFIPGANVLTF	TGTGCCAGCAGTGAAGCACAGGGTTTTATCCCTGGGGCCAACGTCCTGACTTTC
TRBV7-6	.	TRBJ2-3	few	CASSSNTGGGDTQYF	TGTGCCAGCAGCTCCAATACAGGAGGGGGAGATACGCAGTATTTT